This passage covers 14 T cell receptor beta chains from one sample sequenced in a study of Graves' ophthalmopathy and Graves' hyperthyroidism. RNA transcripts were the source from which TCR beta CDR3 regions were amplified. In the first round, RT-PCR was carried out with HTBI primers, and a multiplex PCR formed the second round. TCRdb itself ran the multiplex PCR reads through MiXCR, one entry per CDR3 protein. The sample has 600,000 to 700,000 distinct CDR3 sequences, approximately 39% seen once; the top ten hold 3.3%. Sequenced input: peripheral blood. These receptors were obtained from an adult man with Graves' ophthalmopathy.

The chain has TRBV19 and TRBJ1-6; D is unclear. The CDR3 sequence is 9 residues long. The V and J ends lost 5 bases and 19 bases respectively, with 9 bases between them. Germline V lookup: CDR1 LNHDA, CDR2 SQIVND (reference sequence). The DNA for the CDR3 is TGTGCCAGTAGTTACGACCGACACTTT. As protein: CASSYDRHF. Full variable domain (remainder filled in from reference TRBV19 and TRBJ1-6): DGGITQSPKYLFRKEGQNVTLSCEQNLNHDAMYWYRQDPGQGLRLIYYSQIVNDFQKGDIAEGYSVSREKKESFPLTVTSAQKNPTAFYLCASSYDRHFGNGTRLTVT.

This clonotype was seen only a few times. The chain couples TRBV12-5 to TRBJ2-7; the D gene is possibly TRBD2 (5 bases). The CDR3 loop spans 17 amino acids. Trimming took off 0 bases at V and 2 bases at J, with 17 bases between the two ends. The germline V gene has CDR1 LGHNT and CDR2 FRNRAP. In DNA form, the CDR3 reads TGTGCTAGTGGTTTGGTATTACTCCGGGATGATACCTACGAGCAGTACTTC. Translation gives CASGLVLLRDDTYEQYF.

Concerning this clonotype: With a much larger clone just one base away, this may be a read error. CDR3 residues: CSTLENRMNTEAFF. CDR3 coding DNA: TGCAGTACCCTAGAGAATCGCATGAACACTGAAGCTTTCTTT. The chain employs TRBV20-1 and TRBJ1-1, with D unresolved. Trimming shortened V by 8 bases and J by 0 bases, and 16 bases separated the two germline ends. From germline, CDR1 is DFQATT and CDR2 SNEGSKA (reference sequence). CDR3 length: 14 amino acids.

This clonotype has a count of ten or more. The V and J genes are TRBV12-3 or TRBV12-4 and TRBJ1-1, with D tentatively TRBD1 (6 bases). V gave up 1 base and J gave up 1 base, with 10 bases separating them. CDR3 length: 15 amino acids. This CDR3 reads CASSLDGGGNTEAFF. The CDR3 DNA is TGTGCCAGCAGTTTAGATGGAGGGGGGAACACTGAAGCTTTCTTT.

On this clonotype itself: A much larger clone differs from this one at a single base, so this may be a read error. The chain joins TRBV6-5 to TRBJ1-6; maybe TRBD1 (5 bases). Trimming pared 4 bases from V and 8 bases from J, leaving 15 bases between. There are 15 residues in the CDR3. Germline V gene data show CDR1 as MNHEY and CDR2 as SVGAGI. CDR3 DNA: TGTGCCAGCAGTTCCCTCGGGGCGGCGGATTCACCCCTCCACTTT. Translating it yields CASSSLGAADSPLHF.

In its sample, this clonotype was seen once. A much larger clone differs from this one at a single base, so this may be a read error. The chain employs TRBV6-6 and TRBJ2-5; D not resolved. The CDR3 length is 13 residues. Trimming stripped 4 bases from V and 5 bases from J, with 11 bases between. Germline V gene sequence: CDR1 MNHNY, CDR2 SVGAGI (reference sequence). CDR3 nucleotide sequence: TGTGCCAGCAGTTGCTCGATCATGGAGACCCAGTACTTC. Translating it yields CASSCSIMETQYF.

CDR3 protein: CASSRPRRGHNSPLHF. The DNA for the CDR3 is TGTGCCAGCAGCCGACCACGACGGGGACATAATTCACCCCTCCACTTT. This chain links TRBV7-9 with TRBJ1-6, with D tentatively TRBD1 (5 bases). The CDR3 loop spans 16 amino acids. V dropped 5 bases and J dropped 5 bases, with 16 bases sitting between them. From germline, CDR1 is SEHNR and CDR2 FQNEAQ (reference sequence).

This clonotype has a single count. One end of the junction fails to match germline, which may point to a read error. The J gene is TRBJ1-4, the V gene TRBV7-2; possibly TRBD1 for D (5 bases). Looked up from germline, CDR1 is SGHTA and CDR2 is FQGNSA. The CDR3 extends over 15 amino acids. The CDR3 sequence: CASSQERSSGALPIF. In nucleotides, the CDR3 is TGTGCCAGCAGCCAAGAGAGGTCCTCTGGGGCCCTACCGATTTTT.

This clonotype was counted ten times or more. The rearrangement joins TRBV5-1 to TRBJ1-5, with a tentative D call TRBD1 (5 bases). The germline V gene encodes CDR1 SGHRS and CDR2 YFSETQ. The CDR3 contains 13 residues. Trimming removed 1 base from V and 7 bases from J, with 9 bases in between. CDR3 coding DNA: TGCGCCAGCAGCTTGTGGGGCGGACAGCCCCAGCATTTT. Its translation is CASSLWGGQPQHF.

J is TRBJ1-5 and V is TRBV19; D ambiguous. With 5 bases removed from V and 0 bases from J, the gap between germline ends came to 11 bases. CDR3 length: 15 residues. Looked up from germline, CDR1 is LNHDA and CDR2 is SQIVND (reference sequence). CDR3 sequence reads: CASSRLSDSNQPQHF. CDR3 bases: TGTGCCAGTAGTCGCCTGAGCGATAGCAATCAGCCCCAGCATTTT.

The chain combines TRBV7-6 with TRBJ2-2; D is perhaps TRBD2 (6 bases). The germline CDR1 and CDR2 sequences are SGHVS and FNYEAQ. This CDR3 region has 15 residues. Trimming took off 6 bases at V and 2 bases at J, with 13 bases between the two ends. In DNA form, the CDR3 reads TGTGCCAGCAGTTTATCACTAGCAAACACCGGGGAGCTGTTTTTT. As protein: CASSLSLANTGELFF.

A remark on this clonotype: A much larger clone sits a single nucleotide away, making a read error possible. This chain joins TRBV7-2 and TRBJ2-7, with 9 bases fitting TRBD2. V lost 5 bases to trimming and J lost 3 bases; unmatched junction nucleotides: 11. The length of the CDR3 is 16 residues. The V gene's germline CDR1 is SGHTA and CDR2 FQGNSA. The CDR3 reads CASSPSRTSELYEQYV. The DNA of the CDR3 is TGTGCCAGCAGCCCGTCTCGGACTAGCGAGCTCTACGAGCAGTACGTC.

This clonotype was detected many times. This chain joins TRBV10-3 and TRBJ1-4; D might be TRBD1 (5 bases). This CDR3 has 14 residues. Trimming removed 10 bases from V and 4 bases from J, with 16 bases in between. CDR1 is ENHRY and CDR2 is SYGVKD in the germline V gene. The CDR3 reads CATRRDAGNEKLFF. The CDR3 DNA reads TGTGCCACCCGACGGGACGCCGGTAATGAAAAACTGTTTTTT.

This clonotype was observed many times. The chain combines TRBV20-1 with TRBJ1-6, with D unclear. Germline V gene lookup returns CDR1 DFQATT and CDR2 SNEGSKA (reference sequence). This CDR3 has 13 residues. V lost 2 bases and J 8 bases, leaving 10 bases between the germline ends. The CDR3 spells CSARLRVDSPLHF. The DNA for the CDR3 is TGCAGTGCTAGACTCCGGGTGGATTCACCCCTCCACTTT.